The 5 T cell receptor beta chains listed next were all sequenced from one sample in a study of cytomegalovirus exposure and HLA in healthy donors. In the PCR, 60 Vbeta and 13 Jbeta primers were used. TCRdb's copy holds only in-frame clones and misses some; the assay was immunoSEQ multiplex PCR. The table includes about 170,000 clones, 60% to 80% detected once. The material sequenced was PBMCs. The receptors were gathered from a man aged 40-49 years in good health and CMV-seronegative.

This sequence joins TRBV7-2 and TRBJ2-1; D is perhaps TRBD2 (6 bases). CDR1 is SGHTA, CDR2 FQGNSA, per germline. The V end lost 5 bases, the J end lost 4 bases, and 12 bases lay between the germline ends. CDR3 length: 14 amino acids. CDR3 DNA: TGTGCCAGCAGCCCCCTTCGGGAGTACAATGAGCAGTTCTTC. Amino acids: CASSPLREYNEQFF.

The rearrangement joins TRBV5-1 to TRBJ2-2, with a possible D match to TRBD2 (7 bases). The germline CDR1 and CDR2 sequences are SGHRS and YFSETQ. The CDR3 spans 16 residues. V was trimmed by 3 bases and J by 5 bases, leaving 17 bases between them. This CDR3 reads CASSWGASGRTGELFF. The CDR3 DNA reads as TGCGCCAGCAGCTGGGGGGCTAGCGGAAGGACCGGGGAGCTGTTTTTT.

The gene calls are TRBV5-4 and TRBJ2-5; 7 nucleotides agree with TRBD1. Germline CDR1 is SGHNT and CDR2 is YYREEE (reference sequence). V gave up 2 bases and J gave up 4 bases; unmatched junction bases: 11. The CDR3 consists of 16 residues. The CDR3 sequence: CASSLGPTGRGETQYF. The CDR3 DNA is TGTGCCAGCAGCTTAGGTCCGACAGGGAGAGGAGAGACCCAGTACTTC.

Remarks on this clone: Other DNA variants within this sample encode the same CDR3. The V gene is TRBV28, the J gene TRBJ1-4; D is uncertain. Germline V lookup: CDR1 MDHEN, CDR2 SYDVKM. The CDR3 contains 11 residues. Deletions cut 6 bases from V and 6 bases from J, with 5 bases between. This CDR3 reads CASRRDEKLFF. The CDR3 DNA is TGTGCCAGCAGGCGCGATGAAAAACTGTTTTTT.

V usage is TRBV6-1 and J usage is TRBJ1-1; 11 bases line up with TRBD1. This CDR3 contains 17 residues. V gave up 3 bases and J gave up 2 bases; unmatched junction bases: 8. Germline loops: CDR1 MNHNS, CDR2 SASEGT. CDR3 sequence (DNA): TGTGCCAGCAGTGACCCATCCGGGACAGGGGGAAACACTGAAGCTTTCTTT. This encodes CASSDPSGTGGNTEAFF.